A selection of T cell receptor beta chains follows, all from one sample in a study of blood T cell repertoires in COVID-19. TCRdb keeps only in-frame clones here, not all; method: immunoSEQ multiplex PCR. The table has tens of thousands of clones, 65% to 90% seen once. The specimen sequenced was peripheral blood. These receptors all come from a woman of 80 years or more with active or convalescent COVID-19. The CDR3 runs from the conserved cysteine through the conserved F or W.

CDR3: CASSPGGGNDYGYTF
V: TRBV5-1
J: TRBJ1-2

CDR3: CSVEDLVRGRGYTF
V: TRBV29-1
J: TRBJ1-2

CDR3: CASSPGLAVDYEQYF
V: TRBV6-5
J: TRBJ2-7

CDR3: CASSTTPGGRAEAFF
V: TRBV19
J: TRBJ1-1

CDR3: CATSSRQGDQHF
V: TRBV15
J: TRBJ1-5

CDR3: CASSVRGEYGYTF
V: TRBV27
J: TRBJ1-2

CDR3: CASSIRENSYNEQFF
V: TRBV19
J: TRBJ2-1

CDR3: CASSLLGSTGELFF
V: TRBV27
J: TRBJ2-2

CDR3: CSVWTDLYEQYF
V: TRBV29-1
J: TRBJ2-7

CDR3: CASSIQGNEQFF
V: TRBV11-3
J: TRBJ2-1

CDR3: CASSLPADTYEQYF
V: TRBV13
J: TRBJ2-7

CDR3: CASSLGTDGYTF
V: TRBV5-4
J: TRBJ1-2

CDR3: CASSYSARGNQPQHF
V: TRBV6-5
J: TRBJ1-5

CDR3: CASSLATGTPYEQYF
V: TRBV7-8
J: TRBJ2-7

CDR3: CASSLGGSNEKLFF
V: TRBV5-1
J: TRBJ1-4

CDR3: CASSSGSGRSSYNEQFF
V: TRBV7-9
J: TRBJ2-1

CDR3: CASSTLQGLEAFF
V: TRBV5-1
J: TRBJ1-1

CDR3: CASTTTSGNTGELFF
V: TRBV9
J: TRBJ2-2

CDR3: CASATGMAGNTIYF
V: TRBV19
J: TRBJ1-3

CDR3: CASSQGLSGSPDNEQFF
V: TRBV4-2
J: TRBJ2-1

CDR3: CASSANQRGFNSPLHF
V: TRBV6-2/TRBV6-3
J: TRBJ1-6

CDR3: CASSLDRANTEAFF
V: TRBV5-5
J: TRBJ1-1

CDR3: CATSLTQGSHQPQHF
V: TRBV15
J: TRBJ1-5

CDR3: CASSLRQSSYEQYF
V: TRBV7-8
J: TRBJ2-7

CDR3: CASKQINTGELFF
V: TRBV2
J: TRBJ2-2

CDR3: CASSLVQGSNQPQHF
V: TRBV28
J: TRBJ1-5

CDR3: CASSNRGPPYEQYF
V: TRBV6-2/TRBV6-3
J: TRBJ2-7

CDR3: CASSQMPGNGYTF
V: TRBV3-1/TRBV3-2
J: TRBJ1-2

CDR3: CASSTDRGRQPQHF
V: TRBV6-6
J: TRBJ1-5

CDR3: CASSLRLAGGLGTDTQYF
V: TRBV7-8
J: TRBJ2-3

CDR3: CAWGQGADTQYF
V: TRBV30
J: TRBJ2-3

CDR3: CASHGRGLADRYQETQYF
V: TRBV5-4
J: TRBJ2-5

CDR3: CASSRGQGERDGYTF
V: TRBV13
J: TRBJ1-2

CDR3: CASSLGGGSYEQYF
V: TRBV5-8
J: TRBJ2-7

CDR3: CATSTRGLRANSYNEQFF
V: TRBV15
J: TRBJ2-1

CDR3: CATEGPTGSTDEQFF
V: TRBV24-1
J: TRBJ2-1

CDR3: CASALGTSGSDEQFF
V: TRBV12-5
J: TRBJ2-1

CDR3: CASSSGLAGAGNEQFF
V: TRBV18
J: TRBJ2-1

CDR3: CASSQTYDEQFF
V: TRBV6-6
J: TRBJ2-1

CDR3: CASSQGFQAGGEQYF
V: TRBV4-1
J: TRBJ2-7

CDR3: CASSASSGGGQPQHF
V: TRBV3-1/TRBV3-2
J: TRBJ1-5

CDR3: CASSTRLAGEVDTQYF
V: TRBV5-4
J: TRBJ2-3

CDR3: CAWRGHRNTEAFF
V: TRBV30
J: TRBJ1-1

CDR3: CASSRDSPGYEQYF
V: TRBV5-5
J: TRBJ2-7

CDR3: CASSLSGLSNQPQHF
V: TRBV5-1
J: TRBJ1-5

CDR3: CASSPGLGTYNEQFF
V: TRBV6-6
J: TRBJ2-1

CDR3: CASGLSPLNTQYF
V: TRBV6-5
J: TRBJ2-3

CDR3: CASSKGATDTQYF
V: TRBV11-3
J: TRBJ2-3

CDR3: CASSYWRRGEGEQFF
V: TRBV6-5
J: TRBJ2-1

CDR3: CATSGTGRITDTQYF
V: TRBV6-5
J: TRBJ2-3